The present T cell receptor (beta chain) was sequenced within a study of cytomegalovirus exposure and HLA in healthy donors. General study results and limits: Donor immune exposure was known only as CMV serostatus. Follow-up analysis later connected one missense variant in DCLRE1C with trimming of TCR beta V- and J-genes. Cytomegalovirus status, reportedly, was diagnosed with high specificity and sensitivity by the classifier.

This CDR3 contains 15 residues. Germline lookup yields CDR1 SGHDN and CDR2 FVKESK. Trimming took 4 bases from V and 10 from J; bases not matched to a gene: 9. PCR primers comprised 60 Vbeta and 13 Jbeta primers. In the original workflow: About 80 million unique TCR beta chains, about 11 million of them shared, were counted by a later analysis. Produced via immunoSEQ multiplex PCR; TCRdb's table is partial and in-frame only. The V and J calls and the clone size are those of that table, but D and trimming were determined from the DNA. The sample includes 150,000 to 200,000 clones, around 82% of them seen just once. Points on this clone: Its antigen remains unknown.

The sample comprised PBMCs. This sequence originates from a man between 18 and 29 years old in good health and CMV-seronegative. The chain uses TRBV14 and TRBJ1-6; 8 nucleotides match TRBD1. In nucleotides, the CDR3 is TGTGCCAGCAGCCCCAGGACAGGGAGTATCTCACCCCTCCACTTT. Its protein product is CASSPRTGSISPLHF.